Each of the 26 T cell receptor beta chains below was sequenced from the same sample in a study of cytomegalovirus exposure and HLA in healthy donors. 13 Jbeta primers and 60 Vbeta primers were used for the PCR. Clones were read by immunoSEQ multiplex PCR, and TCRdb kept only the in-frame ones, dropping some. The sample has about 140,000 clones; around 80% are singletons. Sequenced: PBMCs. All receptors come from a man aged 35 to 55 in good health and CMV-seropositive.

In this sample, this clone turned up once. The rearrangement uses TRBV7-9 and TRBJ1-6; D is unresolved. CDR3 size: 15 residues. V gave up 3 bases and J gave up 7 bases, with 13 bases separating them. CDR1 and CDR2 (germline): SEHNR, FQNEAQ (reference sequence). CDR3 sequence reads: CASSFSGFPNSPLHF. In nucleotides, the CDR3 is TGTGCCAGCAGCTTCTCGGGGTTTCCGAATTCACCCCTCCACTTT.

The chain couples TRBV6-1 to TRBJ2-2; possible D gene TRBD1, 5 bases. This CDR3 contains 15 residues. Germline V lookup: CDR1 MNHNS, CDR2 SASEGT. V dropped 1 base and J dropped 3 bases, with 9 bases sitting between them. The CDR3 sequence: CASSEGAGYTGELFF. The CDR3 nucleotides read TGTGCCAGCAGTGAAGGGGCAGGGTACACCGGGGAGCTGTTTTTT.

The chain links TRBV2 to TRBJ1-5; D ambiguous. Trimming took off 4 bases at V and 1 base at J, with 8 bases between the two ends. The V gene's germline CDR1 is SNHLY and CDR2 FYNNEI. The CDR3 spans 14 residues. The CDR3 DNA is TGTGCCAGCAGTGCCATTTCCAGCAATCAGCCCCAGCATTTT. Encoded protein: CASSAISSNQPQHF.

The rearrangement links TRBV12-5 to TRBJ2-2; 7 positions agree with TRBD2. The CDR3 is 16 amino acids. Unmatched junction bases numbered 9, after V lost 5 bases and J lost 3 bases. CDR1 is LGHNT and CDR2 is FRNRAP in the germline V gene. The DNA for the CDR3 is TGTGCTAGTGGTCTAAAAGCGGGATCAGACACCGGGGAGCTGTTTTTT. Translation: CASGLKAGSDTGELFF.

This clone appeared once. This chain joins TRBV7-9 and TRBJ2-7; 7 bases are shared with TRBD2. There are 17 residues in the CDR3. Germline V gives CDR1 SEHNR, CDR2 FQNEAQ (reference sequence). The V segment lost 5 bases and the J segment 3 bases; nucleotides outside the gene matches: 16. CDR3 nucleotide sequence: TGTGCCAGCAGCCCAAGCGGTTCCGGGACTACTGGCTACGAGCAGTACTTC. It specifies CASSPSGSGTTGYEQYF. The variable domain in full, completed from reference TRBV7-9 and TRBJ2-7, reads DTGVSQNPRHKITKRGQNVTFRCDPISEHNRLYWYRQTLGQGPEFLTYFQNEAQLEKSRLLSDRFSAERPKGSFSTLEIQRTEQGDSAMYLCASSPSGSGTTGYEQYFGPGTRLTVT.

This clone was seen more than once but under ten times. The J gene is TRBJ2-7, the V gene TRBV11-2; D gene uncertain. CDR1 SGHAT and CDR2 FQNNGV come from the germline V gene. V was trimmed by 8 bases and J by 5 bases, leaving 7 bases between them. The CDR3 totals 10 residues. This CDR3 reads CASAQDEQYF. CDR3 DNA sequence: TGTGCCAGCGCCCAGGACGAGCAGTACTTC.

The chain joins TRBV10-3 to TRBJ2-7; TRBD2 is a possible D gene (5 bases). Germline CDR1 is ENHRY and CDR2 is SYGVKD. The CDR3 is 13 amino acids. Between the trimmed V and J ends, which lost 10 bases and 10 bases, there was a span of 23 bases. The CDR3 DNA reads as TGTGCCACCTCGAGGGTAAGGACGATAGGTCAGTACTTC. It is translated as CATSRVRTIGQYF.

This chain links TRBV28 with TRBJ2-1, with D perhaps TRBD2 (6 bases). CDR1 and CDR2 (germline): MDHEN, SYDVKM. CDR3 length: 11 residues. Between the trimmed V and J ends, which lost 5 bases and 13 bases, there was a span of 12 bases. The CDR3 region has the DNA TGTGCCAGCAGTCTAGCGTCTGGACAGTTCTTC. It specifies CASSLASGQFF.

The chain recombines TRBV11-3 with TRBJ2-5; 8 bases map to TRBD2. V lost 5 bases and J lost 5; bases outside the gene matches: 7. The germline V gene has CDR1 SGHNT and CDR2 YENEEA. The CDR3 consists of 14 residues. CDR3 nucleotide sequence: TGTGCCAGCAGCCGGGGGGGTAATCGGGAGACCCAGTACTTC. This encodes CASSRGGNRETQYF.

This chain joins TRBV6-1 and TRBJ2-7, with 10 bases identical to TRBD2. Germline values: CDR1 MNHNS, CDR2 SASEGT. The CDR3 runs to 17 residues. V was pared by 2 bases and J by 2 bases, with 9 bases of the junction left unmatched. This CDR3 is CASSERRLAGATYEQYF. In DNA, the CDR3 is TGTGCCAGCAGTGAACGGCGGCTAGCGGGAGCGACCTACGAGCAGTACTTC.

V is TRBV5-5 and J is TRBJ2-1, with 7 bases identical to TRBD2. The germline gives CDR1 SGHKS, CDR2 YYEKEE (reference sequence). CDR3 length: 15 residues. V was pared by 0 bases and J by 6 bases, with 6 bases of the junction left unmatched. The CDR3 loop reads CASSLVAGAVNEQFF. The CDR3 DNA reads TGTGCCAGCAGCTTGGTGGCGGGAGCTGTCAATGAGCAGTTCTTC.

The V call is TRBV5-4, the J call TRBJ2-5; 10 bases line up with TRBD1. The CDR3 spans 15 residues. Germline values: CDR1 SGHNT, CDR2 YYREEE (reference sequence). Trimming removed 4 bases from V and 5 bases from J; junction bases left unmatched: 8. In DNA, the CDR3 is TGTGCCAGCAGCCCCCGGGGACAGGGGTGGGAGACCCAGTACTTC. Translation gives CASSPRGQGWETQYF. The complete variable domain, with remaining parts taken from reference TRBV5-4 and TRBJ2-5, reads ETGVTQSPTHLIKTRGQQVTLRCSSQSGHNTVSWYQQALGQGPQFIFQYYREEENGRGNFPPRFSGLQFPNYSSELNVNALELDDSALYLCASSPRGQGWETQYFGPGTRLLVL.

This clone was recorded a few times. V gene TRBV28 combines with J gene TRBJ2-7, with 9 bases that match TRBD2. Germline assignment: CDR1 MDHEN and CDR2 SYDVKM. CDR3 size: 17 residues. The V segment lost 7 bases and the J segment 0 bases; nucleotides outside the gene matches: 13. The CDR3 nucleotides are TGTGCCAGCATCCCCGTAGTGGCTAGCGGGATCTCCTACGAGCAGTACTTC. Protein sequence: CASIPVVASGISYEQYF.

The rearrangement joins TRBV11-2 to TRBJ2-7; unclear D gene. The CDR3 is 14 amino acids. V lost 2 bases and J lost 4, with 12 bases in between. CDR1 is SGHAT, CDR2 FQNNGV, per germline. The CDR3 DNA is TGTGCCAGCAGCTTAATTGGCAGGCCTTACGAGCAGTACTTC. Encoded protein: CASSLIGRPYEQYF.

The V call is TRBV9, the J call TRBJ2-7; no clear D. The CDR3 spans 14 residues. V was cut by 2 bases and J by 2 bases, with 11 bases left in between. The germline gives CDR1 SGDLS, CDR2 YYNGEE. The CDR3: CASSVDLVPYEQYF. In DNA, the CDR3 is TGTGCCAGCAGCGTCGACCTAGTCCCCTACGAGCAGTACTTC.

This sequence joins TRBV6-1 and TRBJ2-3; TRBD2 is a possible D gene (5 bases). V was shortened by 1 base and J by 3 bases, with 8 bases between the two germline ends. Per the germline V gene, CDR1 is MNHNS and CDR2 is SASEGT. The CDR3 covers 14 residues. The CDR3 DNA is TGTGCCAGCAGTGAAGTAACGGGGACAGATACGCAGTATTTT. Its translation: CASSEVTGTDTQYF.

This chain links TRBV28 with TRBJ2-1, with 7 bases matching TRBD2. The CDR3 has 13 residues. J gave up 10 bases and V 7 bases, and 10 bases lay outside the gene matches. Germline V gene data show CDR1 as MDHEN and CDR2 as SYDVKM. For the CDR3, the DNA is TGTGCCAGCACTGGAGGCGGGAGCGACGAGCAGTTCTTC. Its translation is CASTGGGSDEQFF.

V and J are TRBV6-5 and TRBJ2-7; tentative D call: TRBD2 (6 bases). Deletions cut 5 bases from V and 4 bases from J, with 15 bases between. The CDR3 totals 14 residues. Germline V lookup: CDR1 MNHEY, CDR2 SVGAGI. The CDR3 loop reads CASSISGPLYEQYF. Here the CDR3 DNA reads TGTGCCAGCAGTATTAGCGGCCCGTTATACGAGCAGTACTTC.

This chain uses TRBV5-6 with TRBJ2-1; D perhaps matches TRBD2 (6 bases). The CDR3 has 14 amino acids. In germline, CDR1 is SGHDT, CDR2 YYEEEE. V lost 3 bases to trimming and J lost 4 bases, with 11 bases between them. The CDR3 region is CASSWLREYNEQFF. CDR3 coding DNA: TGTGCCAGCAGCTGGTTACGGGAGTACAATGAGCAGTTCTTC. The whole variable domain, remainder taken from reference TRBV5-6 and TRBJ2-1, is DAGVTQSPTHLIKTRGQQVTLRCSPKSGHDTVSWYQQALGQGPQFIFQYYEEEERQRGNFPDRFSGHQFPNYSSELNVNALLLGDSALYLCASSWLREYNEQFFGPGTRLTVL.

The genes are TRBV7-8 and TRBJ2-5, with TRBD2 matching over 7 bases. The CDR3 is made up of 14 amino acids. Per the germline V gene, CDR1 is SGHVS and CDR2 is FQNEAQ. V trimming: 1 base; J trimming: 4 bases; junction bases outside the gene matches: 3. The CDR3 sequence: CASSLVPGGETQYF. The CDR3 DNA follows: TGTGCCAGCAGCTTAGTTCCGGGAGGAGAGACCCAGTACTTC.

The rearrangement joins TRBV29-1 to TRBJ2-2; possibly TRBD2 for D (5 bases). The CDR3 contains 12 residues. Germline lookup yields CDR1 SQVTM and CDR2 ANQGSEA. V gave up 7 bases and J gave up 4 bases, with 10 bases separating them. CDR3 sequence: CSAGLLTGELFF. DNA of the CDR3: TGCAGCGCCGGACTCCTCACCGGGGAGCTGTTTTTT.

V is TRBV28 and J is TRBJ1-4, with 11 bases aligning to TRBD1. The trim removed 6 bases at V and 3 bases at J, leaving 6 bases unmatched. The CDR3 is made up of 16 amino acids. The germline V gene has CDR1 MDHEN and CDR2 SYDVKM. The CDR3 DNA reads as TGTGCCAGCAGGTCCGGGACAGGGGGATCTAATGAAAAACTGTTTTTT. Translation gives CASRSGTGGSNEKLFF.

CDR3: CASSLGRVSYEQYF. The CDR3 region has the DNA TGTGCCAGCAGCTTAGGCAGGGTCTCCTACGAGCAGTACTTC. The J gene is TRBJ2-7, the V gene TRBV7-8; maybe TRBD1 (5 bases). Germline V CDR1 and CDR2: SGHVS, FQNEAQ. This CDR3 spans 14 amino acids. V lost 1 base, J lost 0 bases, and 7 bases lay in between.

This chain links TRBV19 with TRBJ1-2; TRBD1 is a possible D gene (6 bases). Looked up from germline, CDR1 is LNHDA and CDR2 is SQIVND (reference sequence). The CDR3 contains 17 residues. The germline V and J ends were trimmed by 1 base and 3 bases, with 18 bases remaining between them. CDR3 nucleotide sequence: TGTGCCAGTAGTATAGGGATCGCAGGGGCCGGGTACTATGGCTACACCTTC. Amino acid sequence: CASSIGIAGAGYYGYTF. Full variable domain (missing parts from reference TRBV19 and TRBJ1-2): DGGITQSPKYLFRKEGQNVTLSCEQNLNHDAMYWYRQDPGQGLRLIYYSQIVNDFQKGDIAEGYSVSREKKESFPLTVTSAQKNPTAFYLCASSIGIAGAGYYGYTFGSGTRLTVV.

This clone was detected only a few times. The chain is built from TRBV27 and TRBJ2-7, with TRBD2 matching 11 bases. The germline CDR1 and CDR2 sequences are MNHEY and SMNVEV (reference sequence). Trimming cost V 6 bases and J 1 base; bases outside gene matches: 17. This CDR3 is built from 19 residues. The CDR3 nucleotides read TGTGCCAGCAGGAGCCCCGGGACTAGCGGAGGAGGGGAGTCCTACGAGCAGTACTTC. Amino acid sequence: CASRSPGTSGGGESYEQYF.

This chain joins TRBV18 and TRBJ1-6; TRBD1 is a possible D gene (6 bases). With 3 bases removed from V and 5 bases from J, the gap between germline ends came to 14 bases. There are 16 residues in the CDR3. Germline values: CDR1 KGHSH, CDR2 LQKENI. CDR3: CASSPSRTGNNSPLHF. In DNA, the CDR3 is TGTGCCAGCTCACCGAGCCGAACAGGGAATAATTCACCCCTCCACTTT.